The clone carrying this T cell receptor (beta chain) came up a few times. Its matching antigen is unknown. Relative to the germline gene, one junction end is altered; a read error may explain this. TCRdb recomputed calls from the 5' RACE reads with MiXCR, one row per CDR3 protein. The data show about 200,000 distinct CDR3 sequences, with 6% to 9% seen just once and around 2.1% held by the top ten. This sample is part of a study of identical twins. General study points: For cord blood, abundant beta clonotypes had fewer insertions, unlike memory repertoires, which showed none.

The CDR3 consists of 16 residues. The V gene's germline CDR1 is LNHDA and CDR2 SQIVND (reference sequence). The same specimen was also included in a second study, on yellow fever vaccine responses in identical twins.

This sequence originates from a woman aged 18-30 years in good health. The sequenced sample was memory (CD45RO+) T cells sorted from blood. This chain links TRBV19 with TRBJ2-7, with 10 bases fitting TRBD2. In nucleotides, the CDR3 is TGTGCCAGTAGTATAAAAGCGGGAGGGAGCTCCCACGAGCAGTACTTC. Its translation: CASSIKAGGSSHEQYF.